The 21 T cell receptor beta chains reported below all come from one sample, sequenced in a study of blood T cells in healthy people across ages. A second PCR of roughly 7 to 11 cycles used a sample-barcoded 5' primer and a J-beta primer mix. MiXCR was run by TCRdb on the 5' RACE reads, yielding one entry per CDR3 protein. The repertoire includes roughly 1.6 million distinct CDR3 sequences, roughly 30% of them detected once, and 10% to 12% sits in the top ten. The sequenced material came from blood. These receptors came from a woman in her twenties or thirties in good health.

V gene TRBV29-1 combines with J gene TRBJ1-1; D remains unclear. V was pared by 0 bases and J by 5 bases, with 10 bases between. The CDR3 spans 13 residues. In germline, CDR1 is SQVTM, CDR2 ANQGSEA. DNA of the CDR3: TGCAGCGTTGAAGATACGTCGAGAACTGAAGCTTTCTTT. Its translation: CSVEDTSRTEAFF.

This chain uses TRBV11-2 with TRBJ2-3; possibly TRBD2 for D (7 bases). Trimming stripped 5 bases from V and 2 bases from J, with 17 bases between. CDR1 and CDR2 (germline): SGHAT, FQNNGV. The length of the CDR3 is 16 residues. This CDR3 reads CASSLRGGLFTDTQYF. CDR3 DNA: TGTGCCAGCAGCCTAAGGGGGGGCTTATTCACAGATACGCAGTATTTT.

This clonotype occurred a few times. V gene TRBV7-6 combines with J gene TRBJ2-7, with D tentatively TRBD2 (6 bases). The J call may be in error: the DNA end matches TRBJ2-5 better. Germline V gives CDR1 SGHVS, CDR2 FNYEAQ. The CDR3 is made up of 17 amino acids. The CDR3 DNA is TGTGCCAGCAGCCCGGGACTTTTATGGGAGGAAGGAGAGACCCAGTACTTC. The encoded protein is CASSPGLLWEEGETQYF.

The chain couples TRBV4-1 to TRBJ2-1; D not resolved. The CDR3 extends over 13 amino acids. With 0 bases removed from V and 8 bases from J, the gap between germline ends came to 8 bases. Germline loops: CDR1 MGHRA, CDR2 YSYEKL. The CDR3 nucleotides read TGCGCCAGCAGCCAAGACTACGGCTATGAGCAGTTCTTC. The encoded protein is CASSQDYGYEQFF.

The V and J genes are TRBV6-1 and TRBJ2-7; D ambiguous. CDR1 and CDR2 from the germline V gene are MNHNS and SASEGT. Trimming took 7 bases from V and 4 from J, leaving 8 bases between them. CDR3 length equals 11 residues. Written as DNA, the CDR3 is TGTGCCAGCACCCAAATTTACGAGCAGTACTTC. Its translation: CASTQIYEQYF.

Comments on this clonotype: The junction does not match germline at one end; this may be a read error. CDR3 sequence (DNA): TGTGCCGGCAGCTCTCCGGGACAGGGGGCGGTCGAGCAGTACTTC. The encoded protein is CAGSSPGQGAVEQYF. The chain is built from TRBV7-9 and TRBJ2-7; 12 nucleotides align to TRBD1. The germline V gene has CDR1 SEHNR and CDR2 FQNEAQ (reference sequence). The CDR3 is 15 amino acids.

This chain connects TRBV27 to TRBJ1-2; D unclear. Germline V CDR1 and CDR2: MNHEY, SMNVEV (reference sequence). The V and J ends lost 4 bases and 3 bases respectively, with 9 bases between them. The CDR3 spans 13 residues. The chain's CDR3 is CASSYAGYYGYTF. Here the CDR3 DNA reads TGTGCCAGCAGTTACGCAGGTTACTATGGCTACACCTTC.

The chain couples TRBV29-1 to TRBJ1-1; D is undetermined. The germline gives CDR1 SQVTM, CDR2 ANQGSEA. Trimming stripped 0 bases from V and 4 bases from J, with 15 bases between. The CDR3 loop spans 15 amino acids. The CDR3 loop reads CSVEDPKGTLTEAFF. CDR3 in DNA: TGCAGCGTTGAAGATCCAAAGGGTACGCTCACTGAAGCTTTCTTT.

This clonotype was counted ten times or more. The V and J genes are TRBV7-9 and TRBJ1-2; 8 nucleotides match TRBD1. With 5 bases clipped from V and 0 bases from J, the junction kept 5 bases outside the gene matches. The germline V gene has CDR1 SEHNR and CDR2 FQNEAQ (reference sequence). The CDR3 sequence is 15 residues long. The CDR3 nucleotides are TGTGCCAGCAGCCCGGGACAGGCAGCTAACTATGGCTACACCTTC. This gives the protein CASSPGQAANYGYTF. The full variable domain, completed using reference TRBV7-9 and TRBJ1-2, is DTGVSQNPRHKITKRGQNVTFRCDPISEHNRLYWYRQTLGQGPEFLTYFQNEAQLEKSRLLSDRFSAERPKGSFSTLEIQRTEQGDSAMYLCASSPGQAANYGYTFGSGTRLTVV.

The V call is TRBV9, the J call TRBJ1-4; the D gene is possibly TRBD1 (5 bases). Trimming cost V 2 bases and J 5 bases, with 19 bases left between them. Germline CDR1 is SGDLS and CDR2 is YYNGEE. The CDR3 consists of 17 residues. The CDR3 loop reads CASSVSPMTARNEKLFF. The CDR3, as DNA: TGTGCCAGCAGCGTTTCTCCAATGACAGCGAGAAATGAAAAACTGTTTTTT. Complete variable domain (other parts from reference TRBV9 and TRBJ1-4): DSGVTQTPKHLITATGQRVTLRCSPRSGDLSVYWYQQSLDQGLQFLIQYYNGEERAKGNILERFSAQQFPDLHSELNLSSLELGDSALYFCASSVSPMTARNEKLFFGSGTQLSVL.

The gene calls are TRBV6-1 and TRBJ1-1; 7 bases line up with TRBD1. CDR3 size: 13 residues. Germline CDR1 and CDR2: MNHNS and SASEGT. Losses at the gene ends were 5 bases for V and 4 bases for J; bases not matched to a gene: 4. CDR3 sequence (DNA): TGTGCCAGCAGTACAGAGGGGGCCACTGAAGCTTTCTTT. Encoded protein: CASSTEGATEAFF.

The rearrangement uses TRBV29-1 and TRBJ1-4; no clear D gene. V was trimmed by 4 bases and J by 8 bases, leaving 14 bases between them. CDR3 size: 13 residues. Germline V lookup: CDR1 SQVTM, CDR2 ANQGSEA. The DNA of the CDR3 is TGCAGCGTTGCATCGCAGACCTGGGAAAAACTGTTTTTT. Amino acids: CSVASQTWEKLFF.

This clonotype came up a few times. The CDR3 region has the DNA TGCGCCAGCAGCTTGGCGACAGGGGGAATGGAGACCCAGTACTTC. Translating gives CASSLATGGMETQYF. The rearrangement joins TRBV5-1 to TRBJ2-5; 9 bases agree with TRBD1. The CDR3 covers 15 residues. V shed 0 bases and J 5 bases; nucleotides not matched to a gene: 5. Germline loops: CDR1 SGHRS, CDR2 YFSETQ. The full variable domain, completed using reference TRBV5-1 and TRBJ2-5, is KAGVTQTPRYLIKTRGQQVTLSCSPISGHRSVSWYQQTPGQGLQFLFEYFSETQRNKGNFPGRFSGRQFSNSRSEMNVSTLELGDSALYLCASSLATGGMETQYFGPGTRLLVL.

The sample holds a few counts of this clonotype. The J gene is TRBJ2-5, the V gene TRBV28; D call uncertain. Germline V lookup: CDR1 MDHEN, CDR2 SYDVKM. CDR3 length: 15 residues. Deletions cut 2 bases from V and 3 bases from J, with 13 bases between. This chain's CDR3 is CASSLTVVAEETQYF. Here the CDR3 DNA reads TGTGCCAGCAGTTTAACTGTAGTGGCAGAAGAGACCCAGTACTTC. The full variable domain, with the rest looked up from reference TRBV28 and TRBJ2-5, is DVKVTQSSRYLVKRTGEKVFLECVQDMDHENMFWYRQDPGLGLRLIYFSYDVKMKEKGDIPEGYSVSREKKERFSLILESASTNQTSMYLCASSLTVVAEETQYFGPGTRLLVL.

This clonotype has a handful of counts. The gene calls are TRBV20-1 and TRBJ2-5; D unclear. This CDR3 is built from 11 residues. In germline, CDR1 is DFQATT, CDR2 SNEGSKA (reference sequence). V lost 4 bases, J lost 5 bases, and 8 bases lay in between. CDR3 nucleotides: TGCAGTGCTACCCTCAGGGAGACCCAGTACTTC. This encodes CSATLRETQYF.

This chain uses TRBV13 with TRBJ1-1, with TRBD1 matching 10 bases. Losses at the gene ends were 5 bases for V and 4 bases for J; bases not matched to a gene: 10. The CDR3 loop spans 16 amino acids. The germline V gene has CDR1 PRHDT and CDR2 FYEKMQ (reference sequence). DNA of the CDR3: TGTGCCAGCAGCACACCCCACCGGGACAGGGGCACTGAAGCTTTCTTT. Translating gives CASSTPHRDRGTEAFF.

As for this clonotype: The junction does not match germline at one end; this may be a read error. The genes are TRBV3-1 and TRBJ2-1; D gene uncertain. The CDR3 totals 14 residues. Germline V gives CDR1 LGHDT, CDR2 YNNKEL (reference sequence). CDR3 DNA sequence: TGTGCCAGCAGCCAAGAAAGATTGTCCAATGGGCAGTTCTTC. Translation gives CASSQERLSNGQFF.

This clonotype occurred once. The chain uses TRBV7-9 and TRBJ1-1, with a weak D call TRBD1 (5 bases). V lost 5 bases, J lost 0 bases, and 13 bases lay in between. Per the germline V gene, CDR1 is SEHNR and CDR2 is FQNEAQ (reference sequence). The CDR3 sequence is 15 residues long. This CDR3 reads CASSQGVGLNTEAFF. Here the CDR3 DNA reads TGTGCCAGCAGCCAAGGGGTGGGCTTGAACACTGAAGCTTTCTTT.

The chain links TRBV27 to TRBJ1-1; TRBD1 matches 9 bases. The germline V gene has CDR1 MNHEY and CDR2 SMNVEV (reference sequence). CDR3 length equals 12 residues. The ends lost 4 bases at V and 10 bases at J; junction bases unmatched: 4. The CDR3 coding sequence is TGTGCCAGCAGTTACGGACAGGGGCGAGCTTTCTTT. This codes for CASSYGQGRAFF.

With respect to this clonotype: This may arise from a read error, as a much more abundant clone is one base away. CDR3 loop: CSVVTTIMNAEAFF. The CDR3, as DNA: TGCAGCGTCGTAACGACAATCATGAACGCTGAAGCTTTCTTT. This chain links TRBV29-1 with TRBJ1-1; D is ambiguous. The CDR3 covers 14 residues. Germline assignment: CDR1 SQVTM and CDR2 ANQGSEA.

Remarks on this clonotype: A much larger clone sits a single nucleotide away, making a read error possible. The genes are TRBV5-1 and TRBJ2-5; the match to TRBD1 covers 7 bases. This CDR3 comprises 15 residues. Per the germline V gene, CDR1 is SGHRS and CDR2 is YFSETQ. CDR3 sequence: CASTLTGNRQETRYF. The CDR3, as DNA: TGCGCCAGCACCCTGACAGGGAATCGCCAAGAGACCCGGTACTTC.